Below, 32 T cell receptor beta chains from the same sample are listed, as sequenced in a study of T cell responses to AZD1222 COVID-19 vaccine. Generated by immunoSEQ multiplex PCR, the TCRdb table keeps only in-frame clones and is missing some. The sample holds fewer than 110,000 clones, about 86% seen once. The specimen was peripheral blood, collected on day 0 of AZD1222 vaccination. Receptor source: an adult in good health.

CDR3 protein: CASSERRQWGNEQFF. Here the CDR3 DNA reads TGTGCCAGCAGTGAAAGACGGCAGTGGGGCAATGAGCAGTTCTTC. The chain uses TRBV6-1 and TRBJ2-1; D unclear. Germline CDR1 reads MNHNS; CDR2 reads SASEGT. Deletions cut 2 bases from V and 6 bases from J, with 14 bases between. The CDR3 has 15 residues.

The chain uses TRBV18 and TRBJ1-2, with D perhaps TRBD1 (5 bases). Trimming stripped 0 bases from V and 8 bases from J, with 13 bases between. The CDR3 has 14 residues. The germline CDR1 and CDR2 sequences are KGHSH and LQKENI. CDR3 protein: CASSPPVGVVGYTF. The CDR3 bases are TGTGCCAGCTCACCACCAGTAGGGGTGGTAGGCTACACCTTC.

The CDR3 sequence: CSASGRSDTQYF. CDR3 sequence (DNA): TGCAGCGCTAGCGGGAGGTCAGATACGCAGTATTTT. The rearrangement joins TRBV29-1 to TRBJ2-3; TRBD2 matches at 11 bases. The germline V gene encodes CDR1 SQVTM and CDR2 ANQGSEA. The J segment lost 4 bases and the V segment lost 7 bases, leaving 1 base of the junction unmatched. The CDR3 spans 12 residues.

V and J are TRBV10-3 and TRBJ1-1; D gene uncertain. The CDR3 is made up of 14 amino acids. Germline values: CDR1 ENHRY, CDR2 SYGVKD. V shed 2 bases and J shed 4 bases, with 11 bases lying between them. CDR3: CAISEGRVSTEAFF. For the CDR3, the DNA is TGTGCCATCAGTGAGGGCCGGGTTAGCACTGAAGCTTTCTTT.

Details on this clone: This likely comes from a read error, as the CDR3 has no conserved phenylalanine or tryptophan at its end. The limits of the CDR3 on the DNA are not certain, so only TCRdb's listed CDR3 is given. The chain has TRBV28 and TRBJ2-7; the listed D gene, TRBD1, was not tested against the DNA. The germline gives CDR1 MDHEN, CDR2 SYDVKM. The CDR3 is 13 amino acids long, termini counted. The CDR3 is CASSLYGGGKYEL.

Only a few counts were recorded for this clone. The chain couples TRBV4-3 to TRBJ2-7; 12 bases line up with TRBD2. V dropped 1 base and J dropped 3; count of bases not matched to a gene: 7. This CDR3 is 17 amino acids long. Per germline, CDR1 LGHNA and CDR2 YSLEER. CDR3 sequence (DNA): TGCGCCAGCAGCCAAGTGCCCGGACTAGCGGGAATCTACGAGCAGTACTTC. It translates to CASSQVPGLAGIYEQYF.

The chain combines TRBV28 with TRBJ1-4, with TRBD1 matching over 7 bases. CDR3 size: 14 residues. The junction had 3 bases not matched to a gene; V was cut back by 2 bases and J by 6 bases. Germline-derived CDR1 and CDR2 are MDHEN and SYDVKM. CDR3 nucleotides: TGTGCCAGCAGTTTAACAGGGGTTGATGAAAAACTGTTTTTT. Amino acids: CASSLTGVDEKLFF.

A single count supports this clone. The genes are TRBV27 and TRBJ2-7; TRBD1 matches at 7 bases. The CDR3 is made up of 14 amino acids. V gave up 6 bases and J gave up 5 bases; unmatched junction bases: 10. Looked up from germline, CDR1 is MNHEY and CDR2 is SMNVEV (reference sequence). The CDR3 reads CASSRRQGNNEQYF. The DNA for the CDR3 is TGTGCCAGCAGCCGGAGACAGGGCAATAACGAGCAGTACTTC.

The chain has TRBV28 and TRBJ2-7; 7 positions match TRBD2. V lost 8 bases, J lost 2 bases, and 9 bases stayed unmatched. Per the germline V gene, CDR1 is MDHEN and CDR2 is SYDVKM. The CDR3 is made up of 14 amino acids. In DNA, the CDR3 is TGTGCCAGCGAAAGGACTAGTTTTCCCTACGAGCAGTACTTC. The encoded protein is CASERTSFPYEQYF.

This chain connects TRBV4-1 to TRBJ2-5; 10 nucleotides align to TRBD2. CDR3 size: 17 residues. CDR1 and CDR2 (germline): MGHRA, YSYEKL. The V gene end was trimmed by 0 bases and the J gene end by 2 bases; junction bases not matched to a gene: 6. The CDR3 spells CASSQESSSGRQETQYF. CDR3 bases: TGCGCCAGCAGCCAAGAGTCGTCTAGCGGGAGACAAGAGACCCAGTACTTC.

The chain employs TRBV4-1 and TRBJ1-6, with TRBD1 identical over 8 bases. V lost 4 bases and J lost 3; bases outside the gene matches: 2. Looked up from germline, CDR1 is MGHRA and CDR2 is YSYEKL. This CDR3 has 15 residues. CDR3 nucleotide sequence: TGCGCCAGCAGCCCGGGGACAGGCTATAATTCACCCCTCCACTTT. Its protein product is CASSPGTGYNSPLHF.

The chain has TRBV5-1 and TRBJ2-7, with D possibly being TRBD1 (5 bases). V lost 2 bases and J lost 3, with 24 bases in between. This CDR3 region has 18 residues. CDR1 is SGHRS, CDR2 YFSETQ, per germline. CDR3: CASSFPRLDPQGYYEQYF. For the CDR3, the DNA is TGCGCCAGCAGCTTCCCTCGTTTGGACCCGCAGGGCTACTACGAGCAGTACTTC.

The CDR3 loop is CASSMASGTTGELFF. For the CDR3, the DNA is TGTGCCAGTAGTATGGCATCCGGGACCACCGGGGAGCTGTTTTTT. This chain uses TRBV19 with TRBJ2-2, with D possibly being TRBD1 or TRBD2 (5 bases each). Germline V gives CDR1 LNHDA, CDR2 SQIVND (reference sequence). V lost 3 bases and J lost 4, with 12 bases in between. The CDR3 length is 15 residues. Supplemented by reference TRBV19 and TRBJ2-2, the full variable domain reads DGGITQSPKYLFRKEGQNVTLSCEQNLNHDAMYWYRQDPGQGLRLIYYSQIVNDFQKGDIAEGYSVSREKKESFPLTVTSAQKNPTAFYLCASSMASGTTGELFFGEGSRLTVL.

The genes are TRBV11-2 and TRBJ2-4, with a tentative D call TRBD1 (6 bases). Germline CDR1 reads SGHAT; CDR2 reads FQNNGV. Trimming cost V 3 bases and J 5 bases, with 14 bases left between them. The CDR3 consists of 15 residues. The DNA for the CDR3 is TGTGCCAGCAGCTTTGGAACCGGGACACAAAACATTCAGTACTTC. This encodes CASSFGTGTQNIQYF.

In nucleotides, the CDR3 is TGCGCCAGCAGCCCACAGGGGGCAGAGACCCAGTACTTC. It yields the protein CASSPQGAETQYF. The chain joins TRBV5-1 to TRBJ2-5; 9 nucleotides line up with TRBD1. The junction had 2 bases not matched to a gene; V was cut back by 4 bases and J by 4 bases. There are 13 residues in the CDR3. Germline assignment: CDR1 SGHRS and CDR2 YFSETQ.

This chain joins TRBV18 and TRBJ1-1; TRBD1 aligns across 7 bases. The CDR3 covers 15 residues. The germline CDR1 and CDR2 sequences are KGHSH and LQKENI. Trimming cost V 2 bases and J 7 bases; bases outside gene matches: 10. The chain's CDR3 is CASSPGTAITGEAFF. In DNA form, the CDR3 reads TGTGCCAGCTCACCAGGGACAGCAATAACGGGTGAAGCTTTCTTT.

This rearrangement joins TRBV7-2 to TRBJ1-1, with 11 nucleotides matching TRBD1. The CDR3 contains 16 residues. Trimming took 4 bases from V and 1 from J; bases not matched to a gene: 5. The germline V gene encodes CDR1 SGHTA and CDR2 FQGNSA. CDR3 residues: CASSSGQGAPNTEAFF. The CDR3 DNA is TGTGCCAGCAGCTCCGGACAGGGGGCCCCGAACACTGAAGCTTTCTTT.

CDR3 amino acids: CASRRQAAYEQYF. CDR3 DNA sequence: TGTGCCAGCAGAAGACAGGCAGCCTACGAGCAGTACTTC. The rearrangement joins TRBV28 to TRBJ2-7; weak D call: TRBD1 (6 bases). Germline CDR1 MDHEN, CDR2 SYDVKM. V lost 6 bases and J lost 2, with 11 bases in between. The CDR3 spans 13 residues. The variable domain in full, with the rest retrieved from reference TRBV28 and TRBJ2-7, is DVKVTQSSRYLVKRTGEKVFLECVQDMDHENMFWYRQDPGLGLRLIYFSYDVKMKEKGDIPEGYSVSREKKERFSLILESASTNQTSMYLCASRRQAAYEQYFGPGTRLTVT.

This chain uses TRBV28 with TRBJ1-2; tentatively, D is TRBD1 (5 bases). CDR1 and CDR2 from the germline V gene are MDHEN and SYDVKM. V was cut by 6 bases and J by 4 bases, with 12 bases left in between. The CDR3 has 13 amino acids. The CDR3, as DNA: TGTGCCAGCAGACGGGGGAGCGGCTATGGCTACACCTTC. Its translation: CASRRGSGYGYTF.

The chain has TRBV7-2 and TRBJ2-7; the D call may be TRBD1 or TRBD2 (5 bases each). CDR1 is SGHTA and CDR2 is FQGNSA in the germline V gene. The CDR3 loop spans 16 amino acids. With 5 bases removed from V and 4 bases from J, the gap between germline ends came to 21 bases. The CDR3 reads CASSPSMGVTSYEQYF. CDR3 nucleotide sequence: TGTGCCAGCAGCCCCTCCATGGGGGTCACAAGTTACGAGCAGTACTTC.

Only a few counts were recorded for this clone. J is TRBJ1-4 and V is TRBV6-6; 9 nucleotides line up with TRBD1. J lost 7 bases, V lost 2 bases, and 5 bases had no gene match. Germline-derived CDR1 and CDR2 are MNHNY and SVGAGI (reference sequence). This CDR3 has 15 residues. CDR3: CASSYVGTGSEKLFF. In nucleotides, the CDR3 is TGTGCCAGCAGTTACGTCGGGACAGGGAGTGAAAAACTGTTTTTT.

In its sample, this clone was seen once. In nucleotides, the CDR3 is TGTGCCAGCAGCCAGGCCACGATGAACACTGAAGCTTTCTTT. Its protein product is CASSQATMNTEAFF. V gene TRBV7-9 combines with J gene TRBJ1-1, with D unresolved. This CDR3 has 14 residues. Trimming removed 5 bases at V and 0 bases at J, with 10 bases between. The germline V gene encodes CDR1 SEHNR and CDR2 FQNEAQ (reference sequence).

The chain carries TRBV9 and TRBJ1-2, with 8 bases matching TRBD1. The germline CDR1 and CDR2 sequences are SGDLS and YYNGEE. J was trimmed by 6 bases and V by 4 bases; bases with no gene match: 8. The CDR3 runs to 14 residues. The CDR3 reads CASSRTGTVHGYTF. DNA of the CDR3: TGTGCCAGCAGCCGGACAGGGACGGTTCATGGCTACACCTTC.

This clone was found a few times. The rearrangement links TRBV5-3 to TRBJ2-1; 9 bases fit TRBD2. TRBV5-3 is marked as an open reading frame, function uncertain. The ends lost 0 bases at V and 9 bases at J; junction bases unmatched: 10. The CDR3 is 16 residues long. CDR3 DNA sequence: TGTGCCAGAAGCTTGGATTTGCGGGAGGGAGTTAGTGAGCAGTTCTTC. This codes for CARSLDLREGVSEQFF.

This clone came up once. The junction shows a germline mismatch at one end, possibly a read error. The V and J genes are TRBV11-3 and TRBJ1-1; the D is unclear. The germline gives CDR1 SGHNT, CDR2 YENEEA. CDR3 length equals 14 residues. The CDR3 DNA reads TGTGCCAGCAGCCTAGACTTTCCGAACACTGAAGCTTTCTTT. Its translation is CASSLDFPNTEAFF.

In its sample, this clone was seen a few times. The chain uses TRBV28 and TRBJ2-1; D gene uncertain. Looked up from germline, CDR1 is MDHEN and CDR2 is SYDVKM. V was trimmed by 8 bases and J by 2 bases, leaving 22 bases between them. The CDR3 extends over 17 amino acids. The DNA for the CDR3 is TGTGCCAGCGGATCCGCGAAAGGTGTGGTAGCCTACAATGAGCAGTTCTTC. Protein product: CASGSAKGVVAYNEQFF.

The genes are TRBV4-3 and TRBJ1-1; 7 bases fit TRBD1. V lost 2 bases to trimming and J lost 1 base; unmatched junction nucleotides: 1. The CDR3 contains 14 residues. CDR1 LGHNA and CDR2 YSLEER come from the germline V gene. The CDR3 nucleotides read TGCGCCAGCAGCCAAAACAGGGGGAACACTGAAGCTTTCTTT. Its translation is CASSQNRGNTEAFF.

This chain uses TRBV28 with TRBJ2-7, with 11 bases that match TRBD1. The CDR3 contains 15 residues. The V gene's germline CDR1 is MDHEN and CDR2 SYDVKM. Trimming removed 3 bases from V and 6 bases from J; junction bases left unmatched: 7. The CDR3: CASSLLSGTGGEQYF. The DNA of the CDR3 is TGTGCCAGCAGTTTGCTCTCCGGGACAGGGGGCGAGCAGTACTTC.

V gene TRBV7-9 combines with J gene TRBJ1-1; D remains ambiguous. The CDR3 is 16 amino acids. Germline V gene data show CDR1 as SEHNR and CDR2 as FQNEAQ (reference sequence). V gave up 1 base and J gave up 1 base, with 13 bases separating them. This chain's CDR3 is CASSLGGWVANTEAFF. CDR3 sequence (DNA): TGTGCCAGCAGCTTAGGAGGCTGGGTGGCGAACACTGAAGCTTTCTTT.

CDR3 sequence reads: CASSGGFEAFF. DNA of the CDR3: TGTGCCAGCAGTGGCGGCTTCGAAGCTTTCTTT. The chain is built from TRBV25-1 and TRBJ1-1; D gene unclear. The germline V gene encodes CDR1 MGHDK and CDR2 SYGVNS. The ends were cut back, 4 bases at V and 8 bases at J, with 8 bases in the middle. CDR3 length equals 11 residues.

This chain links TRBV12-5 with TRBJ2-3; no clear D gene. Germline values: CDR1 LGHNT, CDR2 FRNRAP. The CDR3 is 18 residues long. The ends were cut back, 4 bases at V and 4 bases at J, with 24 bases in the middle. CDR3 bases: TGTGCTAGTGGTTCCCTCGATAAAGACCGCCTTACCCCAGATACGCAGTATTTT. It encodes CASGSLDKDRLTPDTQYF.

CDR3 sequence (DNA): TGTGCCAGCAGTACAAGACTAGCGAGACACAATGAGCAGTTCTTC. It is translated as CASSTRLARHNEQFF. The V gene is TRBV6-2 or TRBV6-3, the J gene TRBJ2-1; TRBD2 aligns across 8 bases. Per germline, CDR1 MNHEY and CDR2 SVGEGT. After removal of 5 bases from V and 5 bases from J, the junction contained 8 bases not matched to a gene. The CDR3 sequence is 15 residues long.